This T cell receptor beta chain was recorded in a study of T cell repertoires in cytomegalovirus infection. Study-wide findings and caveats: Frequencies of public TCR beta families were cumulated, and this identified carriers of CMV plus the relevant HLA.

TCRdb reprocessed the reads via MiXCR and lists one record per CDR3 protein. The data contain about 230,000 distinct CDR3 sequences, approximately 22% of them singletons. To note about this clonotype: Its antigen is not identified.

This CDR3 has 15 amino acids. The V end lost 7 bases, the J end lost 4 bases, and 16 bases lay between the germline ends. This sequence was found in a human donor in good health (CMV status not recorded). Some clones in this sample may be carry-over from other donors' samples. The chain couples TRBV12-3 or TRBV12-4 to TRBJ1-4; D is perhaps TRBD1 (6 bases). The sample consisted of CD8+ T cells from PBMCs. The CDR3 bases are TGTGCCAGCACCGGAGACAGGACTTATAATGAAAAACTGTTTTTT. Protein sequence: CASTGDRTYNEKLFF.